This is a list of T cell receptor beta chains from one sample in a study of control samples from healthy donors and cancer patients. Using immunoSEQ multiplex PCR, the repertoire was profiled, and TCRdb retains in-frame clones only, with some absent. The table lists some 54,000 clones, around 97% of them singletons, with 1.5% to 2% in the top ten. Input material: blood. The receptors originated from a woman between 25 and 40 years old in good health. CDR3s include the opening cysteine and the closing phenylalanine or tryptophan. Each record gives: V gene, J gene, D gene, clone size, CDR3 protein, CDR3 DNA. D genes are given only for firm matches. Only some rows state a clone size, as once, few, many or a class for expanded clones.

>TRBV7-6|TRBJ2-3|TRBD2|-
CASSPPTSGTDTQYF
TGTGCCAGCAGCCCGCCGACTAGCGGCACAGATACGCAGTATTTT
>TRBV10-1|TRBJ2-5|TRBD1|-
CASSPGGAGETQYF
TGCGCCAGCAGCCCAGGGGGCGCGGGGGAGACCCAGTACTTC
>TRBV10-2|TRBJ1-1|-|-
CASSERGVNTEAFF
TGCGCCAGCAGTGAAAGGGGTGTGAACACTGAAGCTTTCTTT
>TRBV2|TRBJ1-2|-|-
CASCPGPYGYTF
TGTGCCAGCTGCCCGGGCCCCTATGGCTACACCTTC
>TRBV5-1|TRBJ1-4|TRBD1|-
CASWSGQGREKLFF
TGCGCCAGCTGGTCGGGACAGGGGAGGGAAAAACTGTTTTTT
>TRBV11-2|TRBJ2-5|TRBD2|-
CASSLGVSGRGETQYF
TGTGCCAGCAGCTTAGGGGTTAGCGGGAGGGGGGAGACCCAGTACTTC
>TRBV6-1|TRBJ2-7|-|-
CASSESGAYEQYF
TGTGCCAGCAGTGAGTCGGGGGCCTACGAGCAGTACTTC
>TRBV2|TRBJ2-7|-|-
CASSDWLALYF
TGTGCCAGCAGTGATTGGCTAGCGTTGTACTTC
>TRBV28|TRBJ1-5|-|-
CASSPHLGQPNLQPQHF
TGTGCCAGCAGTCCGCACTTAGGACAGCCGAATCTTCAGCCCCAGCATTTT
>TRBV9|TRBJ2-3|-|few
CASSPLTPTQYF
TGTGCCAGCAGCCCACTAACCCCTACGCAGTATTTT
>TRBV6-5|TRBJ1-1|TRBD1|-
CASSSPDRGNTEAFF
TGTGCCAGCAGTTCCCCCGACAGGGGGAACACTGAAGCTTTCTTT
>TRBV24-1|TRBJ2-5|TRBD2|once
CATSGGLAVQETQYF
TGTGCCACCAGTGGAGGACTAGCGGTCCAAGAGACCCAGTACTTC
>TRBV5-1|TRBJ2-2|TRBD2|-
CASSWGLANTGELFF
TGCGCCAGCAGCTGGGGACTAGCAAACACCGGGGAGCTGTTTTTT
>TRBV5-1|TRBJ2-5|TRBD1|-
CASSTGQGQETQYF
TGCGCCAGCAGCACGGGACAGGGTCAAGAGACCCAGTACTTC
>TRBV20-1|TRBJ2-1|-|-
CSASDLSSYNEQFF
TGCAGTGCTAGTGATCTAAGCTCCTACAATGAGCAGTTCTTC
>TRBV21-1|TRBJ2-7|-|-
CASSSGRTYTSEQYF
TGTGCCAGCAGCTCGGGGAGGACATATACCAGCGAGCAGTACTTC
>TRBV18|TRBJ2-2|-|-
CASSPPGWGGELFF
TGTGCCAGCTCACCACCTGGCTGGGGCGGGGAGCTGTTTTTT
>TRBV4-1|TRBJ2-7|-|-
CASSKGGTGTKSSYEQYF
TGCGCCAGCAGCAAAGGGGGAACCGGGACCAAGAGCTCCTACGAGCAGTACTTC
>TRBV20-1|TRBJ2-7|-|-
CSARLDDEQYF
TGCAGTGCTAGGCTAGACGACGAGCAGTACTTC
>TRBV14|TRBJ2-1|-|-
CASSQTDEQFF
TGTGCCAGCAGCCAGACCGATGAGCAGTTCTTC
>TRBV4-2|TRBJ2-1|TRBD2|-
CASSQAGTSGNHYNEQFF
TGTGCCAGCAGCCAAGCCGGGACTAGCGGCAACCACTACAATGAGCAGTTCTTC
>TRBV7-2|TRBJ1-5|-|-
CASSEGVGDWQPQHF
TGTGCCAGCAGCGAGGGGGTGGGGGATTGGCAGCCCCAGCATTTT
>TRBV10-3|TRBJ2-3|-|once
CAISDPRGRRTDTQYF
TGTGCCATCAGTGACCCCCGAGGGCGGCGCACAGATACGCAGTATTTT
>TRBV11-3|TRBJ2-5|-|-
CASSLGYQETQYF
TGTGCCAGCAGCTTAGGATACCAAGAGACCCAGTACTTC
>TRBV30|TRBJ1-5|-|once
CAWSTGWDSNQPQHF
TGTGCCTGGAGCACGGGATGGGATAGCAATCAGCCCCAGCATTTT
>TRBV28|TRBJ2-7|TRBD2|-
CASSRKTSGREQYF
TGTGCCAGCAGTCGCAAAACTAGCGGGAGAGAGCAGTACTTC
>TRBV1|TRBJ2-3|-|-
CTSSLARTSGRITDTQYF
TGCACCAGCAGCCTTGCACGGACTAGCGGGAGGATCACAGATACGCAGTATTTT
>TRBV28|TRBJ2-1|TRBD2|-
CASRPTGVAGGRYNEQFF
TGTGCCAGCAGACCCACAGGCGTAGCGGGAGGCCGCTACAATGAGCAGTTCTTC
>TRBV2|TRBJ2-1|-|-
CASRTRDPPYNEQFF
TGTGCCAGCAGGACCCGGGACCCACCATACAATGAGCAGTTCTTC
>TRBV2|TRBJ2-7|-|-
CASSPSAEQYF
TGTGCCAGCAGTCCTAGTGCCGAGCAGTACTTC
>TRBV7-9|TRBJ1-2|TRBD1|-
CASSLTQGAYGYTF
TGTGCCAGCAGCTTGACACAGGGGGCCTATGGCTACACCTTC
>TRBV5-6|TRBJ1-4|-|-
CASSLKQGGEKLFF
TGTGCCAGCAGCTTGAAGCAGGGAGGTGAAAAACTGTTTTTT
>TRBV18|TRBJ1-1|-|-
CASSPLRADTEAFF
TGTGCCAGCTCACCACTCAGGGCGGACACTGAAGCTTTCTTT
>TRBV24-1|TRBJ2-1|-|-
CATSSGTTYNEQFF
TGTGCCACCAGTAGCGGGACAACCTACAATGAGCAGTTCTTC
>TRBV19|TRBJ2-1|-|once
CASSIGYNEQFF
TGTGCCAGTAGTATAGGGTACAATGAGCAGTTCTTC
>TRBV28|TRBJ1-2|-|-
CASSLTGSYGYTF
TGTGCCAGCTCTCTTACTGGTAGCTATGGCTACACCTTC
>TRBV4-2|TRBJ2-7|-|-
CASSQEDRAYEQYF
TGTGCCAGCAGCCAAGAAGACAGAGCCTACGAGCAGTACTTC
>TRBV5-1|TRBJ2-3|-|-
CASSWGSSRGLDTQYF
TGCGCCAGCAGCTGGGGATCGTCCCGTGGTTTGGATACGCAGTATTTT
>TRBV10-3|TRBJ2-3|-|-
CAISEQVTDTQYF
TGTGCCATCAGTGAACAGGTAACAGATACGCAGTATTTT